Below, one T cell receptor beta chain is given with its context. Its target is unknown. This CDR3 spans 15 amino acids. The junction had 8 bases not matched to a gene; V was cut back by 4 bases and J by 6 bases. The germline V gene has CDR1 SEHNR and CDR2 FQNEAQ (reference sequence). Some second doses came at about 4 weeks and others at about 12 weeks; these were pooled. Clones were sequenced by immunoSEQ multiplex PCR, and TCRdb holds only the in-frame ones, with some missing. The sample records 90,000 to 150,000 clones, roughly 87% being singletons. This record belongs to a study of T cell responses to AZD1222 COVID-19 vaccine. Findings and caveats of the study: At study baseline, merely six AZD1222 recipients were seropositive. Among the donors, most were white British and more were female, and clonal diversity was possibly underestimated. Nearly half of spike-specific TCRs reportedly target unmutated variant regions.

The specimen comprised peripheral blood, sampled 28 days after the second AZD1222 dose. This TCR derives from an adult who received the AZD1222 COVID-19 vaccine. The V gene is TRBV7-9, the J gene TRBJ2-3, with 9 bases lining up with TRBD1. CDR3 coding DNA: TGTGCCAGCAGCTCCGCCGGGACAGGGTTGGATACGCAGTATTTT. It specifies CASSSAGTGLDTQYF.